The rows below give T cell receptor beta chains drawn from one sample of a study of metastatic and nonmetastatic thyroid tumors. TCRdb redid the clone calls on the PCR reads using MiXCR. This table holds several thousand clones, less than 30% found once. Sequencing used tumor tissue. The source of these receptors is a female donor with papillary thyroid cancer or a benign thyroid nodule (not recorded which). Some clones in this sample may be carry-over from other donors' samples. Each CDR3 is given with its conserved first and last residue. The order of the fields is J gene, V gene, D gene, clone size, CDR3 protein, CDR3 DNA. A D gene is named only where the DNA matches it firmly. Clone size is not always given. Where it is, it says once, few, many or a class for expanded clones.

j_gene: TRBJ1-6; v_gene: TRBV2; d_gene: TRBD1; abundance: many; CDR3aa: CASSDRDSSYNSPLHF; CDR3nt: TGTGCCAGCAGTGACCGGGACAGCTCCTATAATTCACCCCTCCACTTT
j_gene: TRBJ1-3; v_gene: TRBV7-2; d_gene: .; abundance: .; CDR3aa: CASSLDRVGNTIYF; CDR3nt: TGTGCCAGCAGCTTAGACAGGGTCGGAAACACCATATATTTT
j_gene: TRBJ2-7; v_gene: TRBV5-1; d_gene: TRBD2; abundance: many; CDR3aa: CASSLTSGGYEQYF; CDR3nt: TGCGCCAGCAGCTTAACTAGCGGAGGTTACGAGCAGTACTTC
j_gene: TRBJ2-7; v_gene: TRBV27; d_gene: .; abundance: medium-sized; CDR3aa: CASRLTTNSYEQYF; CDR3nt: TGTGCCAGCAGGTTAACCACCAACTCCTACGAGCAGTACTTC
j_gene: TRBJ2-3; v_gene: TRBV6-1; d_gene: TRBD2; abundance: .; CDR3aa: CANSETCLAGDTQYF; CDR3nt: TGTGCCAACAGTGAAACGTGTCTAGCGGGAGATACTCAGTATTTT
j_gene: TRBJ2-1; v_gene: TRBV6-1; d_gene: .; abundance: many; CDR3aa: CASSNNPPPYNEQFF; CDR3nt: TGTGCCAGCAGTAATAACCCACCCCCCTACAATGAGCAGTTCTTC
j_gene: TRBJ2-3; v_gene: TRBV5-8; d_gene: .; abundance: many; CDR3aa: CASSLGTAKDTQYF; CDR3nt: TGTGCCAGCAGCTTGGGGACAGCAAAAGATACGCAGTATTTT
j_gene: TRBJ2-7; v_gene: TRBV2; d_gene: .; abundance: .; CDR3aa: CASSVTYGQLQQYF; CDR3nt: TGTGCCAGCAGTGTAACTTACGGACAACTACAGCAGTACTTC
j_gene: TRBJ2-2; v_gene: TRBV6-1; d_gene: .; abundance: few; CDR3aa: CASSEGRSGGELFF; CDR3nt: TGTGCCAGCAGTGAAGGCAGGAGCGGCGGGGAGCTGTTTTTT
j_gene: TRBJ2-7; v_gene: TRBV2; d_gene: .; abundance: medium-sized; CDR3aa: CASSAPELGEQYF; CDR3nt: TGTGCCAGCAGCGCCCCCGAGCTCGGTGAGCAGTACTTC
j_gene: TRBJ2-3; v_gene: TRBV5-6; d_gene: .; abundance: .; CDR3aa: CASSLVNTQYF; CDR3nt: TGTGCCAGCAGCTTGGTAAATACGCAGTATTTT
j_gene: TRBJ2-4; v_gene: TRBV30; d_gene: .; abundance: medium-sized; CDR3aa: CAWAGGHEKYF; CDR3nt: TGTGCCTGGGCCGGGGGACACGAGAAGTACTTC
j_gene: TRBJ1-6; v_gene: TRBV30; d_gene: .; abundance: medium-sized; CDR3aa: CAWSPGHTNSPLHF; CDR3nt: TGTGCCTGGAGCCCAGGACATACCAATTCACCCCTCCACTTT
j_gene: TRBJ2-1; v_gene: TRBV19; d_gene: TRBD1; abundance: .; CDR3aa: CASSVGQGAFNEQFF; CDR3nt: TGTGCCAGTAGTGTCGGACAGGGGGCCTTTAATGAGCAGTTCTTC
j_gene: TRBJ2-5; v_gene: TRBV6-1; d_gene: .; abundance: .; CDR3aa: CASKAWTIETQYF; CDR3nt: TGTGCCAGCAAAGCCTGGACCATCGAGACCCAGTACTTC
j_gene: TRBJ2-1; v_gene: TRBV20-1; d_gene: TRBD1; abundance: .; CDR3aa: CSVPLRDRAYNEQFF; CDR3nt: TGCAGTGTTCCGCTCCGGGACAGGGCCTACAATGAGCAGTTCTTC